This T cell receptor (beta chain) derives from a study of blood T cells in healthy people across ages. The table lists this clonotype with many counts. Alongside a J-beta primer mix, a sample-barcoded 5' primer served in a second PCR lasting about 7 to 12 cycles. One entry per CDR3 protein, called by TCRdb with MiXCR from the 5' RACE reads. The table shows 550,000 to 800,000 distinct CDR3 sequences, with approximately 29% occurring only once. The CDR3 has 16 amino acids. Trimming removed 4 bases at V and 3 bases at J, with 22 bases between. Germline CDR1 is SQVTM and CDR2 is ANQGSEA. This clonotype was sampled from a woman of 80 years or more in good health. Sequenced material: blood. The chain uses TRBV29-1 and TRBJ2-7, with D possibly matching TRBD2 (5 bases). The CDR3 coding sequence is TGCAGCGTTGTGGGAGAAAGGGAAAGGTTATTCTACGAGCAGTACTTC. Translation: CSVVGERERLFYEQYF.